These 28 T cell receptor beta chains were sequenced from one sample in a study of blood T cell repertoires in COVID-19 (TCRdb year 2020). Libraries came from the immunoSEQ multiplex PCR assay. The source is immuneACCESS, and TCRdb retained only in-frame sequences with V and J called. Part of the clones is not carried over; for the studies checked, unresolved V genes explain less than half of this, and the remainder is unexplained. Present in this sample are about 180,000 clones, approximately 88% of which were seen just once. The ten most abundant clones make up roughly 7.2% of the sample. Sequencing used peripheral blood. The receptors shown here come from a woman between 40 and 50 years old with COVID-19, enrolled during active disease.

The rearrangement uses TRBV28 and TRBJ2-5; TRBD1 matches 9 bases. The CDR3 is 18 residues long. V lost 6 bases to trimming and J lost 0 bases; unmatched junction nucleotides: 14. The germline CDR1 and CDR2 sequences are MDHEN and SYDVKM. CDR3 in DNA: TGTGCCAGCAGGGAGATGGGACAGGGAAGCATATACCAAGAGACCCAGTACTTC. Protein: CASREMGQGSIYQETQYF.

This sequence joins TRBV28 and TRBJ1-2; tentative D call: TRBD1 (5 bases). Trimming took 5 bases from V and 5 from J, leaving 18 bases between them. This CDR3 spans 15 amino acids. Per the germline V gene, CDR1 is MDHEN and CDR2 is SYDVKM. The CDR3 DNA is TGTGCCAGCAGTGGGGCGGGAGCGCGGAGGTATGGCTACACCTTC. Amino acid sequence: CASSGAGARRYGYTF.

The rearrangement uses TRBV6-1 and TRBJ2-5; possibly TRBD2 for D (5 bases). Per the germline V gene, CDR1 is MNHNS and CDR2 is SASEGT. Trimming cost V 1 base and J 7 bases, with 13 bases left between them. The CDR3 is 14 residues long. For the CDR3, the DNA is TGTGCCAGCAGTGAAGAGGAGGTAGTGGTGACCCAGTACTTC. Protein product: CASSEEEVVVTQYF.

V and J are TRBV15 and TRBJ1-3, with 8 bases lining up with TRBD1. This CDR3 is 16 amino acids long. CDR1 and CDR2 (germline): LNHNV, YYDKDF (reference sequence). Trimming took 4 bases from V and 4 from J; bases not matched to a gene: 9. CDR3 sequence (DNA): TGTGCCACCAGCACGACCCCAGGGGGCTCAGGAAACACCATATATTTT. Translated: CATSTTPGGSGNTIYF.

The rearrangement uses TRBV5-1 and TRBJ1-1, with TRBD1 identical over 8 bases. Germline CDR1 is SGHRS and CDR2 is YFSETQ. The trim removed 3 bases at V and 5 bases at J, leaving 6 bases unmatched. The CDR3 is 14 amino acids. CDR3: CASSSGQGKTEAFF. CDR3 coding DNA: TGCGCCAGCAGCTCTGGACAGGGAAAGACTGAAGCTTTCTTT.

This chain uses TRBV19 with TRBJ1-1; 10 bases are shared with TRBD1. This CDR3 is built from 14 residues. Germline V gene data show CDR1 as LNHDA and CDR2 as SQIVND (reference sequence). Trimming cost V 6 bases and J 5 bases; bases outside gene matches: 6. The CDR3 sequence: CASSTGTGVTEAFF. For the CDR3, the DNA is TGTGCCAGTAGCACAGGGACAGGGGTGACTGAAGCTTTCTTT.

This clone was detected a few times. This sequence joins TRBV4-1 and TRBJ2-3; 9 nucleotides match TRBD2. This CDR3 has 16 amino acids. Germline-derived CDR1 and CDR2 are MGHRA and YSYEKL. The V gene end was trimmed by 3 bases and the J gene end by 0 bases; junction bases not matched to a gene: 4. CDR3 sequence (DNA): TGCGCCAGCAGCCACCTCGGACTAGCGAGCACAGATACGCAGTATTTT. It is translated as CASSHLGLASTDTQYF.

This rearrangement joins TRBV12-3 or TRBV12-4 to TRBJ1-2; perhaps TRBD1 as D (6 bases). The CDR3 runs 13 residues. V gave up 5 bases and J gave up 8 bases, with 15 bases separating them. The chain's CDR3 is CASSERGGRGYTF. CDR3 nucleotide sequence: TGTGCCAGCAGTGAGAGGGGGGGCAGAGGCTACACCTTC.

The chain couples TRBV11-2 to TRBJ1-4; D possibly corresponds to TRBD1 (6 bases). Trimming left V 0 bases short and J 7 bases short, with 12 bases between. Germline CDR1 and CDR2: SGHAT and FQNNGV. The CDR3 contains 15 residues. CDR3 region: CASSLEGGAVEKLFF. CDR3 coding DNA: TGTGCCAGCAGCTTAGAAGGGGGGGCTGTTGAAAAACTGTTTTTT.

This clone has only one observation. V is TRBV5-5 and J is TRBJ1-2; 10 bases are shared with TRBD1. The V and J ends lost 5 bases and 7 bases, in that order; junction bases with no gene match: 5. Germline V gene sequence: CDR1 SGHKS, CDR2 YYEKEE (reference sequence). The CDR3 spans 13 residues. CDR3 in DNA: TGTGCCAGCAGAACGCGGGACAGGGGTGGCTACACCTTC. It yields the protein CASRTRDRGGYTF.

J is TRBJ2-6 and V is TRBV29-1, with 9 bases that match TRBD1. Germline CDR1 and CDR2: SQVTM and ANQGSEA. Trimming at V came to 3 bases and at J to 0 bases, leaving 3 bases not matched to a gene. This CDR3 has 16 amino acids. The CDR3 region has the DNA TGCAGCGTTGATGACAGGGGGGACTCTGGGGCCAACGTCCTGACTTTC. Translated, it gives CSVDDRGDSGANVLTF.

This chain connects TRBV5-5 to TRBJ2-7; TRBD2 matches at 8 bases. Germline assignment: CDR1 SGHKS and CDR2 YYEKEE (reference sequence). J was trimmed by 6 bases and V by 0 bases; bases with no gene match: 8. This CDR3 is 15 amino acids long. Here the CDR3 DNA reads TGTGCCAGCAGCTTGGCGGGACTAGGGTCGGTCGAGCAGTACTTC. Protein: CASSLAGLGSVEQYF.

This clone was picked up a small number of times. The chain carries TRBV6-5 and TRBJ2-7, with TRBD2 identical over 8 bases. This CDR3 has 14 residues. Germline CDR1 reads MNHEY; CDR2 reads SVGAGI. The V gene end was trimmed by 6 bases and the J gene end by 0 bases; junction bases not matched to a gene: 4. The CDR3 nucleotides read TGTGCCAGCAGAGCGGGGGCTAGCTCCTACGAGCAGTACTTC. It encodes CASRAGASSYEQYF.

The chain has TRBV7-9 and TRBJ1-2; 12 positions agree with TRBD1. Looked up from germline, CDR1 is SEHNR and CDR2 is FQNEAQ (reference sequence). The CDR3 extends over 14 amino acids. With V trimmed by 5 bases and J by 5 bases, 3 bases remained unmatched. CDR3 DNA: TGTGCCAGCAGCGGGACAGGGGGCGTATATGGCTACACCTTC. Its protein is CASSGTGGVYGYTF. The variable domain in full, with the rest retrieved from reference TRBV7-9 and TRBJ1-2, is DTGVSQNPRHKITKRGQNVTFRCDPISEHNRLYWYRQTLGQGPEFLTYFQNEAQLEKSRLLSDRFSAERPKGSFSTLEIQRTEQGDSAMYLCASSGTGGVYGYTFGSGTRLTVV.

The chain is built from TRBV18 and TRBJ1-2; 8 nucleotides line up with TRBD1. CDR3 length: 18 residues. CDR1 is KGHSH and CDR2 is LQKENI in the germline V gene. V was clipped by 5 bases and J by 2 bases; unmatched bases: 16. The CDR3 DNA follows: TGTGCCAGCTCAGTCACCGGGACAGGCGGCAGGCGGAACTATGGCTACACCTTC. Translated, it gives CASSVTGTGGRRNYGYTF.

The chain is built from TRBV28 and TRBJ1-4, with no clear D. CDR1 is MDHEN and CDR2 is SYDVKM in the germline V gene. V was clipped by 5 bases and J by 4 bases, with 2 bases between them. The CDR3 contains 11 residues. For the CDR3, the DNA is TGTGCCAGCAGTCTTAATGAAAAACTGTTTTTT. This encodes CASSLNEKLFF.

V is TRBV6-2 or TRBV6-3 and J is TRBJ1-1, with 9 bases aligning to TRBD1. Germline loops: CDR1 MNHEY, CDR2 SVGEGT. The CDR3 contains 13 residues. The junction had 3 bases not matched to a gene; V was cut back by 5 bases and J by 5 bases. This chain's CDR3 is CASSGTGWTEAFF. In nucleotides, the CDR3 is TGTGCCAGCAGTGGGACAGGGTGGACTGAAGCTTTCTTT.

This clone was counted only a few times. The J gene is TRBJ2-5, the V gene TRBV5-1; 7 bases match TRBD2. The V gene end was trimmed by 5 bases and the J gene end by 5 bases; junction bases not matched to a gene: 9. Germline V gene data show CDR1 as SGHRS and CDR2 as YFSETQ. The CDR3 has 14 amino acids. CDR3 sequence: CASRTGGREETQYF. Written as DNA, the CDR3 is TGCGCCAGCAGAACGGGAGGCAGGGAGGAGACCCAGTACTTC.

V usage is TRBV6-5 and J usage is TRBJ2-5; D not resolved. There are 14 residues in the CDR3. The V gene lost 8 bases and the J gene lost 0 bases, with 13 bases spanning the gap. Germline CDR1 MNHEY, CDR2 SVGAGI. The DNA of the CDR3 is TGTGCCAGCTCCCTCGAGGCATACCAAGAGACCCAGTACTTC. Its protein product is CASSLEAYQETQYF.

The chain carries TRBV18 and TRBJ2-7; TRBD1 matches 7 bases. Germline V CDR1 and CDR2: KGHSH, LQKENI. This CDR3 region has 13 residues. Trimming took 5 bases from V and 4 from J; bases not matched to a gene: 5. As DNA, the CDR3 is TGTGCCAGCTCAGGACAGGCCTCTTACGAGCAGTACTTC. Protein sequence: CASSGQASYEQYF. Combining the CDR3 with reference TRBV18 and TRBJ2-7 gives the whole variable domain NAGVMQNPRHLVRRRGQEARLRCSPMKGHSHVYWYRQLPEEGLKFMVYLQKENIIDESGMPKERFSAEFPKEGPSILRIQQVVRGDSAAYFCASSGQASYEQYFGPGTRLTVT.

The table lists this clone with a count of one. The J gene is TRBJ2-5, the V gene TRBV7-9; 7 bases agree with TRBD2. The junction had 4 bases not matched to a gene; V was cut back by 5 bases and J by 4 bases. Germline values: CDR1 SEHNR, CDR2 FQNEAQ (reference sequence). CDR3 length: 13 amino acids. CDR3 bases: TGTGCCAGCAGCCAAACGGGGGGAGAGACCCAGTACTTC. Encoded protein: CASSQTGGETQYF.

V is TRBV11-2 and J is TRBJ1-1; D call uncertain. Deletions cut 0 bases from V and 1 base from J, with 6 bases between. The CDR3 length is 14 residues. Germline values: CDR1 SGHAT, CDR2 FQNNGV. CDR3 protein: CASSLDLQNTEAFF. In DNA form, the CDR3 reads TGTGCCAGCAGCTTAGACTTACAGAACACTGAAGCTTTCTTT.

This clone has only one observation. The CDR3 region is CARGPPEEYF. CDR3 coding DNA: TGTGCCAGAGGGCCCCCGGAGGAGTACTTC. The J gene is TRBJ2-7, the V gene TRBV21-1; the table's D call, TRBD2, was not checked against the DNA. TRBV21-1 corresponds to a pseudogene. CDR3 size: 10 residues.

Comments on this clone: The same CDR3 arises from other DNA sequences in this sample as well. The CDR3 loop is CASSISRGNTEAFF. The CDR3 region has the DNA TGTGCCAGTAGTATATCGCGTGGGAACACTGAAGCTTTCTTT. The chain combines TRBV19 with TRBJ1-1; D not resolved. Trimming shortened V by 2 bases and J by 1 base, and 8 bases separated the two germline ends. CDR3 size: 14 residues. Germline CDR1 reads LNHDA; CDR2 reads SQIVND (reference sequence).

The chain recombines TRBV7-3 with TRBJ1-5; 8 bases are a match to TRBD1. Looked up from germline, CDR1 is SGHTA and CDR2 is FQGTGA. The CDR3 has 13 amino acids. V lost 6 bases to trimming and J lost 6 bases; unmatched junction nucleotides: 4. CDR3: CASSSDRGQPQHF. CDR3 bases: TGTGCCAGCAGTTCCGACAGGGGTCAGCCCCAGCATTTT.

This sequence joins TRBV19 and TRBJ2-1; possible D gene TRBD2, 5 bases. This CDR3 is built from 16 residues. Per germline, CDR1 LNHDA and CDR2 SQIVND (reference sequence). Trimming stripped 3 bases from V and 8 bases from J, with 20 bases between. The CDR3 loop is CASSIGRAASSHEQFF. The DNA of the CDR3 is TGTGCCAGTAGTATCGGGCGGGCCGCCTCATCTCATGAGCAGTTCTTC.

The DNA for the CDR3 is TGTGCCAGTAGGCCAGGCCACTTGAACACTGAAGCTTTCTTT. Translation: CASRPGHLNTEAFF. This rearrangement joins TRBV19 to TRBJ1-1; D is unresolved. Trimming took 6 bases from V and 0 from J, leaving 11 bases between them. Germline assignment: CDR1 LNHDA and CDR2 SQIVND (reference sequence). The CDR3 is made up of 14 amino acids. Filled out from reference TRBV19 and TRBJ1-1, the complete variable domain reads DGGITQSPKYLFRKEGQNVTLSCEQNLNHDAMYWYRQDPGQGLRLIYYSQIVNDFQKGDIAEGYSVSREKKESFPLTVTSAQKNPTAFYLCASRPGHLNTEAFFGQGTRLTVV.

This clone came up once. The genes are TRBV28 and TRBJ2-5; 7 nucleotides align to TRBD1. Germline V lookup: CDR1 MDHEN, CDR2 SYDVKM. There are 15 residues in the CDR3. V lost 5 bases, J lost 1 base, and 7 bases stayed unmatched. The chain's CDR3 is CASSPRYRGQETQYF. The CDR3 DNA reads TGTGCCAGCAGTCCCCGCTACAGGGGCCAAGAGACCCAGTACTTC.